This T cell receptor beta chain was identified in a study of cytomegalovirus exposure and HLA in healthy donors. Study results and limitations: By HLA locus, TCR association rates varied in a later analysis, with DRB1 showing the most and HLA-C the fewest. Further analysis was carried out later, and it showed several of the most significant clusters appearing linked to common viral pathogens. For cytomegalovirus status, the classifier reportedly gave diagnoses with high specificity and sensitivity.

The PCR was carried out with 60 Vbeta primers and 13 Jbeta primers. Libraries were prepared by immunoSEQ multiplex PCR; TCRdb keeps only in-frame clonotypes and omits some of them. The data contain approximately 170,000 clones, about 76% of them singletons. In regard to this clone: Its antigen is not known.

The specimen sequenced was PBMCs. The receptor comes from a male donor in good health and CMV-seropositive.

The CDR3 spells CASSLLGWHGEKLFF. DNA for the CDR3: TGTGCCAGCAGCCTCCTCGGGTGGCACGGTGAAAAACTGTTTTTT. This chain joins TRBV5-4 and TRBJ1-4; D is unresolved. This CDR3 comprises 15 residues. CDR1 SGHNT and CDR2 YYREEE come from the germline V gene (reference sequence). Between the trimmed V and J ends, which lost 4 bases and 7 bases, there was a span of 17 bases. Filled out from reference TRBV5-4 and TRBJ1-4, the complete variable domain reads ETGVTQSPTHLIKTRGQQVTLRCSSQSGHNTVSWYQQALGQGPQFIFQYYREEENGRGNFPPRFSGLQFPNYSSELNVNALELDDSALYLCASSLLGWHGEKLFFGSGTQLSVL.